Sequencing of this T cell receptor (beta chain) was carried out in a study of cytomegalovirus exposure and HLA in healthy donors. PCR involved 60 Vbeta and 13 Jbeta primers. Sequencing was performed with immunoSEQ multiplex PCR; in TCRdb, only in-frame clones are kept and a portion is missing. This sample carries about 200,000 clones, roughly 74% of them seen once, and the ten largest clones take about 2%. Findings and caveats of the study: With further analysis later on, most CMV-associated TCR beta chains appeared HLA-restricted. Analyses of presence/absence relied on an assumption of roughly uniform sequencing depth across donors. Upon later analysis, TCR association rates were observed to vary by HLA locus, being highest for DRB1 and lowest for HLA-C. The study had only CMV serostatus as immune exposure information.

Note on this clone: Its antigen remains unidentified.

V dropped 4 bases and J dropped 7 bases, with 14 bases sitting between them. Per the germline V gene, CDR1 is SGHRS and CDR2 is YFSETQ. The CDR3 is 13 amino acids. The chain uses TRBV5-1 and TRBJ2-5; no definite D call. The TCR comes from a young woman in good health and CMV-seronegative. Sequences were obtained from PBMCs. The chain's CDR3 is CASSGDGSWTQYF. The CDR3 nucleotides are TGCGCCAGCAGCGGAGACGGGTCGTGGACCCAGTACTTC.